This T cell receptor beta chain was sequenced in a study of post-analysis software for immune sequencing data. Worth noting for this clonotype: The antigen is undetermined.

Study observations and caveats: TRBV5-6, TRBV5-1 and TRBV20-1 were among several TRBV segments more frequent in patients than controls.

Unique-molecular-identifier-tagged TCR beta cDNA libraries were used. Each CDR3 protein is one row after TCRdb ran MiXCR on the PCR reads. This table has hundreds of thousands of distinct CDR3 sequences, roughly 27% appearing once. The V gene lost 5 bases and the J gene lost 1 base, with 12 bases spanning the gap. The CDR3 is 14 residues long. CDR1 is MNHEY and CDR2 is SMNVEV in the germline V gene (reference sequence). The sequenced sample consisted of blood. The receptor comes from a girl aged 10-17 years with multiple sclerosis. The chain links TRBV27 to TRBJ2-7; D is tentatively TRBD1 or TRBD2 (5 bases each). In DNA form, the CDR3 reads TGTGCCAGCAGTCCAGGGACGGAATCCTACGAGCAGTACTTC. Its protein is CASSPGTESYEQYF.